One TCR beta chain is described in this entry. These data come from a study of blood T cell repertoires in COVID-19. Turning to the study itself: The study drew acute and convalescent COVID-19 samples from the United States, Italy and Spain. T cells, B-cell-depleted T cells, or PBMCs provided the cDNA or gDNA that served as material.

V was pared by 7 bases and J by 4 bases, with 15 bases between. CDR1 LNHDA and CDR2 SQIVND come from the germline V gene (reference sequence). This CDR3 is built from 14 residues. The table came from immunoSEQ multiplex PCR; TCRdb's copy has only in-frame clones and leaves some out. In the table there are 150,000 to 200,000 clones, 70% to 90% of which are singletons. The chain is built from TRBV19 and TRBJ2-3; perhaps TRBD2 as D (5 bases). The origin of this receptor is a man aged 55 to 69 who had recovered from COVID-19. The source material was peripheral blood. This CDR3 reads CASTQSSGADTQYF. The CDR3 coding sequence is TGTGCCAGTACCCAATCATCCGGGGCAGATACGCAGTATTTT.